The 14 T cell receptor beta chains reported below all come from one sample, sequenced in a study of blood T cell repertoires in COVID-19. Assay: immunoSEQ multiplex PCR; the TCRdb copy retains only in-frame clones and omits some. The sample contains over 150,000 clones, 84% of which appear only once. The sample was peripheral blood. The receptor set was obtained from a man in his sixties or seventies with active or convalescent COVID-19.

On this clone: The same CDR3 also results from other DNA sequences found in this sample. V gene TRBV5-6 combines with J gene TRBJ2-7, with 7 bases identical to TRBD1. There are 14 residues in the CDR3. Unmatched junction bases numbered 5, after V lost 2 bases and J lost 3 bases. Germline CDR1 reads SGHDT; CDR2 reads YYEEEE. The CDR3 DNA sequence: TGTGCCAGCAGCTTCGACAGGGTCAGCTACGAGCAGTACTTC. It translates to CASSFDRVSYEQYF.

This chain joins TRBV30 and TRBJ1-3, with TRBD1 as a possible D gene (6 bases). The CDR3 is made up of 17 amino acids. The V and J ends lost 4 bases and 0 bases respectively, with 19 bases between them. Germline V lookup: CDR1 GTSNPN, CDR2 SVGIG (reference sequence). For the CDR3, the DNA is TGTGCCTGGAAAGGGGGGGGCAGCCGTAGCTCTGGAAACACCATATATTTT. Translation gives CAWKGGGSRSSGNTIYF.

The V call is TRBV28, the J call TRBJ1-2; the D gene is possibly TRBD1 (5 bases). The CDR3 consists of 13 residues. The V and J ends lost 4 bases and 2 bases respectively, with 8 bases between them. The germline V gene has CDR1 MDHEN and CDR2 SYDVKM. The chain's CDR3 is CASSSGHNYGYTF. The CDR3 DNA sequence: TGTGCCAGCAGTTCTGGACACAACTATGGCTACACCTTC.

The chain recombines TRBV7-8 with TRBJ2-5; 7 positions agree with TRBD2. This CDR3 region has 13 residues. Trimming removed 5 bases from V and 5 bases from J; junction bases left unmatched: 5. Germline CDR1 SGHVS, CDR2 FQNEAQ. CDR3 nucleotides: TGTGCCAGCAGCAAAGCGGGAAGGGAGACCCAGTACTTC. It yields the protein CASSKAGRETQYF.

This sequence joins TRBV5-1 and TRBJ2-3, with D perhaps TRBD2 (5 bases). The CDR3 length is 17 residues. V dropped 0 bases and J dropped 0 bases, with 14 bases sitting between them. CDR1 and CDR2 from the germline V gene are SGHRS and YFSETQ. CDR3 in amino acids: CASSLVFRSGSTDTQYF. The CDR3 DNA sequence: TGCGCCAGCAGCTTGGTTTTTAGGTCGGGGAGCACAGATACGCAGTATTTT.

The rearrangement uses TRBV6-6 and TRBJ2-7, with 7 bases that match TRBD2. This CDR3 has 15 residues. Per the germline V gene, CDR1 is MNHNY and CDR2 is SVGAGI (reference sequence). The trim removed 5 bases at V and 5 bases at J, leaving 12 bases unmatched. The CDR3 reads CASSRPRGESNEQYF. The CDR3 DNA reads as TGTGCCAGCAGTCGCCCTCGGGGGGAGAGCAACGAGCAGTACTTC.

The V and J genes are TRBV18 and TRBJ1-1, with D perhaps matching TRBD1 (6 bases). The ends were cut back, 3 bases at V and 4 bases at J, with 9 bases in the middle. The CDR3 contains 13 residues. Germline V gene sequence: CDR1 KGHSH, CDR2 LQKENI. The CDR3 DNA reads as TGTGCCAGCTCACCCCAGACAGGCACTGAAGCTTTCTTT. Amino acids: CASSPQTGTEAFF.

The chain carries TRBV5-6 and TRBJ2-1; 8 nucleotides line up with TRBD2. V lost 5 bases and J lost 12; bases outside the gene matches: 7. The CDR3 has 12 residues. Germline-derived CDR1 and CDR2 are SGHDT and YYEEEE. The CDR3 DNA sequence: TGTGCCAGCAGTTTTAGCGGGGCTGGGCAGTTCTTC. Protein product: CASSFSGAGQFF.

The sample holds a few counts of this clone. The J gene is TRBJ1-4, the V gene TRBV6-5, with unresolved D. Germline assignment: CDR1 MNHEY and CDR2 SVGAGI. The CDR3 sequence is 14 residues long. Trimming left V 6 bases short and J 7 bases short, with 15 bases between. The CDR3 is CASSAGIGIEKLFF. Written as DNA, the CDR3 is TGTGCCAGCAGCGCGGGTATAGGGATTGAAAAACTGTTTTTT.

This chain's CDR3 is CSVPGTLNTEAFF. The CDR3 nucleotides read TGCAGCGTTCCCGGGACACTGAACACTGAAGCTTTCTTT. The V and J genes are TRBV29-1 and TRBJ1-1, with D perhaps matching TRBD1 (6 bases). This CDR3 is built from 13 residues. V lost 5 bases, J lost 0 bases, and 10 bases lay in between. Germline lookup yields CDR1 SQVTM and CDR2 ANQGSEA.

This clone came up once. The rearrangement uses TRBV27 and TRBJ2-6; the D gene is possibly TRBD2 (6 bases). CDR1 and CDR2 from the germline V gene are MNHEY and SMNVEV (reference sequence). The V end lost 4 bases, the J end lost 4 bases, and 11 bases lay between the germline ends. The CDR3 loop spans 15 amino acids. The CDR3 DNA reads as TGTGCCAGCAGTTCGGGAGCGACAGGGGCCAACGTCCTGACTTTC. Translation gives CASSSGATGANVLTF.

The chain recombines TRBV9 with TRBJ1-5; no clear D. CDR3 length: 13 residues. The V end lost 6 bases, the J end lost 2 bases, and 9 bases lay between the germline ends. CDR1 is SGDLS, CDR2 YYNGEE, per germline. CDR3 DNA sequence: TGTGCCAGCACCGCGGGCCGCAATCAGCCCCAGCATTTT. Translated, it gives CASTAGRNQPQHF.

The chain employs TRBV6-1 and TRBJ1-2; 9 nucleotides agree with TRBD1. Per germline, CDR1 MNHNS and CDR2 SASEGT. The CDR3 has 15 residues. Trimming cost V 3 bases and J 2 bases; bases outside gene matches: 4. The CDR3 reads CASSERTGENYGYTF. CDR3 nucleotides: TGTGCCAGCAGTGAGCGGACAGGGGAAAACTATGGCTACACCTTC.

CDR3 loop: CASSTRLAGTDTQYF. DNA of the CDR3: TGTGCCAGCAGCACGCGACTAGCCGGCACAGATACGCAGTATTTT. The rearrangement links TRBV7-6 to TRBJ2-3, with TRBD2 identical over 7 bases. The V and J ends lost 5 bases and 1 base, in that order; junction bases with no gene match: 6. Per the germline V gene, CDR1 is SGHVS and CDR2 is FNYEAQ. CDR3 length: 15 amino acids.